This T cell receptor beta chain was identified during a study of blood T cell repertoires in COVID-19. Germline CDR1 reads MNHNY; CDR2 reads SVGAGI (reference sequence). The length of the CDR3 is 13 residues. The repertoire was sequenced with immunoSEQ multiplex PCR; TCRdb's copy has only in-frame clones and lacks some. The table lists about 220,000 clones, 75% to 90% of them singletons. The sample was peripheral blood. This rearrangement joins TRBV6-6 to TRBJ1-2; a possible D gene is TRBD1 (6 bases). The sequence came from a man aged 30-40 years who had recovered from COVID-19. CDR3 sequence (DNA): TGTGCTATAACAGGGTCCCCGGACTATGGCTACACCTTC. Its translation: CAITGSPDYGYTF.